One and the same sample provided the 28 T cell receptor beta chains below, sequenced in a study of OX40 agonist ivuxolimab in advanced cancers. The assay was immunoSEQ multiplex PCR, and TCRdb's table has in-frame clones only and misses some. The sample lists approximately 130,000 clones; about 93% were seen once. The specimen was CD4+ or CD8+ T cells sorted from blood, collected in a trial of the OX40 agonist ivuxolimab. These receptors all come from an adult with an advanced solid tumor such as melanoma, head and neck, liver or kidney cancer.

This clone was detected only once. The rearrangement joins TRBV4-1 to TRBJ2-3; D not certain. V was pared by 1 base and J by 10 bases, with 30 bases between. Germline lookup yields CDR1 MGHRA and CDR2 YSYEKL. The CDR3 is 19 residues long. This CDR3 is CASSQGKLRGRGLLEPQYF. The CDR3 region has the DNA TGCGCCAGCAGCCAAGGAAAACTCCGAGGCCGCGGTCTCCTCGAGCCGCAGTATTTT.

V is TRBV11-2 and J is TRBJ1-3; unclear D gene. The germline V gene encodes CDR1 SGHAT and CDR2 FQNNGV. The germline V and J ends were trimmed by 7 bases and 0 bases, with 16 bases remaining between them. CDR3 length: 16 amino acids. CDR3 amino acids: CASTPSSTTSGNTIYF. CDR3 sequence (DNA): TGTGCCAGCACCCCCTCGAGCACTACCTCTGGAAACACCATATATTTT.

The chain couples TRBV25-1 to TRBJ1-6, with D possibly being TRBD1 (5 bases). CDR1 MGHDK and CDR2 SYGVNS come from the germline V gene. V was trimmed by 3 bases and J by 7 bases, leaving 16 bases between them. CDR3 size: 16 residues. DNA of the CDR3: TGTGCCAGCAGTGATACACCGGGACGGAGAAATTCACCCCTCCACTTT. Encoded protein: CASSDTPGRRNSPLHF.

This chain links TRBV28 with TRBJ2-7; D is perhaps TRBD2 (6 bases). The germline V gene encodes CDR1 MDHEN and CDR2 SYDVKM. The CDR3 runs 15 residues. The V and J ends lost 4 bases and 4 bases respectively, with 17 bases between them. CDR3 DNA sequence: TGTGCCAGCAGTTACGGGACTCATCGCTCATACGAGCAGTACTTC. This sequence encodes CASSYGTHRSYEQYF.

V and J are TRBV29-1 and TRBJ2-1, with D perhaps matching TRBD1 or TRBD2 (5 bases each). CDR3 length: 13 residues. The germline V gene encodes CDR1 SQVTM and CDR2 ANQGSEA. The V end was cut by 4 bases, the J end by 5 bases, with 12 bases between. CDR3: CSVAPGTNNEQFF. The CDR3 DNA follows: TGCAGCGTTGCCCCCGGGACCAACAATGAGCAGTTCTTC.

The V call is TRBV28, the J call TRBJ2-1; no definite D call. The CDR3 contains 11 residues. With 5 bases removed from V and 3 bases from J, the gap between germline ends came to 2 bases. Germline CDR1 reads MDHEN; CDR2 reads SYDVKM. The CDR3 sequence: CASSSYNEQFF. DNA of the CDR3: TGTGCCAGCAGTAGCTACAATGAGCAGTTCTTC.

This chain joins TRBV9 and TRBJ2-1; D ambiguous. Trimming stripped 3 bases from V and 13 bases from J, with 14 bases between. This CDR3 is built from 12 residues. Germline CDR1 reads SGDLS; CDR2 reads YYNGEE. CDR3 DNA: TGTGCCAGCAGCGGGCTTCGGGCCCGTCAGTTCTTC. The encoded protein is CASSGLRARQFF.

The V and J genes are TRBV11-2 and TRBJ2-5, with D perhaps given as TRBD1 or TRBD2 (6 bases each). From germline, CDR1 is SGHAT and CDR2 FQNNGV. The V and J ends lost 4 bases and 4 bases respectively, with 16 bases between them. The CDR3 consists of 15 residues. The CDR3 loop is CASSSFGGLGETQYF. DNA of the CDR3: TGTGCCAGCAGCTCATTTGGGGGGCTCGGAGAGACCCAGTACTTC.

This clone has a single count. This chain connects TRBV5-4 to TRBJ2-4, with TRBD2 identical over 12 bases. CDR3 length: 18 amino acids. Trimming cost V 4 bases and J 1 base; bases outside gene matches: 9. The V gene's germline CDR1 is SGHNT and CDR2 YYREEE (reference sequence). This CDR3 reads CASSRRTSGNRAKNIQYF. The CDR3 DNA sequence: TGTGCCAGCAGCCGCCGGACTAGCGGGAACCGGGCCAAAAACATTCAGTACTTC.

The chain recombines TRBV7-2 with TRBJ2-4; either TRBD1 or TRBD2 may supply D (5 bases each). The V gene lost 4 bases and the J gene lost 5 bases, with 12 bases spanning the gap. There are 14 residues in the CDR3. Per the germline V gene, CDR1 is SGHTA and CDR2 is FQGNSA. The CDR3 DNA is TGTGCCAGCAGCTCATACGAGGGACAAAACATTCAGTACTTC. It yields the protein CASSSYEGQNIQYF.

This clone was found once. The V and J genes are TRBV19 and TRBJ2-4; D may be TRBD1 (5 bases). V was cut by 5 bases and J by 10 bases, with 9 bases left in between. There are 11 residues in the CDR3. Germline lookup yields CDR1 LNHDA and CDR2 SQIVND (reference sequence). This CDR3 is CASSRSGIQYF. CDR3 DNA: TGTGCCAGTAGTCGTTCAGGGATTCAGTACTTC. The entire variable domain, with the rest obtained from reference TRBV19 and TRBJ2-4, is as follows: DGGITQSPKYLFRKEGQNVTLSCEQNLNHDAMYWYRQDPGQGLRLIYYSQIVNDFQKGDIAEGYSVSREKKESFPLTVTSAQKNPTAFYLCASSRSGIQYFGAGTRLSVL.

This chain links TRBV7-2 with TRBJ1-2; 9 bases agree with TRBD1. Per germline, CDR1 SGHTA and CDR2 FQGNSA. Trimming at V came to 1 base and at J to 2 bases, leaving 2 bases not matched to a gene. The CDR3 spans 15 residues. This chain's CDR3 is CASSLVGQGNYGYTF. The CDR3 DNA follows: TGTGCCAGCAGCTTAGTGGGACAGGGCAACTATGGCTACACCTTC.

V is TRBV7-2 and J is TRBJ2-3; 10 bases align to TRBD2. Germline CDR1 and CDR2: SGHTA and FQGNSA. This CDR3 spans 16 amino acids. Trimming at V came to 0 bases and at J to 5 bases, leaving 5 bases not matched to a gene. The CDR3: CASSLAASGSGDTQYF. Here the CDR3 DNA reads TGTGCCAGCAGCTTAGCGGCTAGCGGGAGTGGAGATACGCAGTATTTT.

The chain employs TRBV7-7 and TRBJ2-3; D unresolved. The CDR3 has 15 residues. Trimming left V 5 bases short and J 3 bases short, with 15 bases between. Germline CDR1 is SSHAT and CDR2 is FNYEAQ (reference sequence). The CDR3 reads CASSPVRIRTDTQYF. CDR3 in DNA: TGTGCCAGCAGCCCCGTTCGGATACGGACAGATACGCAGTATTTT.

The chain links TRBV4-1 to TRBJ1-4; 10 positions match TRBD1. The V and J ends lost 3 bases and 6 bases, in that order; junction bases with no gene match: 4. Germline V gene sequence: CDR1 MGHRA, CDR2 YSYEKL. The CDR3 spans 15 residues. The CDR3 DNA sequence: TGCGCCAGCAGCCAGTGGACAGGGGGGGATGAAAAACTGTTTTTT. Amino acids: CASSQWTGGDEKLFF.

The chain is built from TRBV7-9 and TRBJ1-2, with TRBD1 matching 10 bases. J gave up 14 bases and V 3 bases, and 9 bases lay outside the gene matches. The CDR3 has 13 residues. The V gene's germline CDR1 is SEHNR and CDR2 FQNEAQ (reference sequence). The CDR3 loop is CASSLGRGGQGTF. The CDR3 DNA sequence: TGTGCCAGCAGCTTGGGACGAGGGGGACAGGGGACCTTC.

The chain employs TRBV2 and TRBJ2-7, with D possibly matching TRBD2 (7 bases). The CDR3 spans 15 residues. The germline V gene has CDR1 SNHLY and CDR2 FYNNEI. Trimming removed 3 bases at V and 3 bases at J, with 15 bases between. The CDR3 bases are TGTGCCAGCAGTGAGGAGGGGGGAGGGCGCTACGAGCAGTACTTC. As protein: CASSEEGGGRYEQYF.

CDR3 protein: CASSVYGEQYF. CDR3 bases: TGTGCCAGCAGTGTTTATGGGGAGCAGTACTTC. The chain joins TRBV27 to TRBJ2-7; D ambiguous. Trimming stripped 5 bases from V and 7 bases from J, with 9 bases between. The CDR3 loop spans 11 amino acids. Germline V CDR1 and CDR2: MNHEY, SMNVEV (reference sequence).

This clone was recorded once. The chain joins TRBV7-3 to TRBJ1-6; no reliable D call. The CDR3 covers 12 residues. Germline CDR1 SGHTA, CDR2 FQGTGA. Trimming removed 5 bases at V and 7 bases at J, with 6 bases between. The CDR3 spells CASSRRNSPLHF. In nucleotides, the CDR3 is TGTGCCAGCAGCCGTCGAAATTCACCCCTCCACTTT.

This rearrangement joins TRBV9 to TRBJ2-5, with 10 bases aligning to TRBD2. The CDR3 contains 15 residues. V lost 0 bases and J lost 5; bases outside the gene matches: 4. Germline assignment: CDR1 SGDLS and CDR2 YYNGEE. The chain's CDR3 is CASSVGGTSVETQYF. CDR3 DNA sequence: TGTGCCAGCAGCGTAGGGGGGACTAGCGTTGAGACCCAGTACTTC.

The chain is built from TRBV4-1 and TRBJ2-1, with 13 bases that match TRBD2. The ends lost 2 bases at V and 8 bases at J; junction bases unmatched: 9. CDR1 and CDR2 (germline): MGHRA, YSYEKL. The CDR3 loop spans 17 amino acids. CDR3 sequence (DNA): TGCGCCAGCAGCCAACCTCTACTAGCGGGGGGGCGTCATGAGCAGTTCTTC. This gives the protein CASSQPLLAGGRHEQFF.

In this sample, this clone turned up once. The rearrangement joins TRBV19 to TRBJ2-1, with D uncertain. CDR1 is LNHDA, CDR2 SQIVND, per germline (reference sequence). Trimming stripped 3 bases from V and 4 bases from J, with 4 bases between. The CDR3 is 12 residues long. The CDR3 DNA reads as TGTGCCAGTAGTATGGGATACAATGAGCAGTTCTTC. The encoded protein is CASSMGYNEQFF. The full variable domain, completed using reference TRBV19 and TRBJ2-1, is DGGITQSPKYLFRKEGQNVTLSCEQNLNHDAMYWYRQDPGQGLRLIYYSQIVNDFQKGDIAEGYSVSREKKESFPLTVTSAQKNPTAFYLCASSMGYNEQFFGPGTRLTVL.

The chain carries TRBV4-1 and TRBJ2-1; weak D call: TRBD2 (6 bases). This CDR3 contains 17 residues. The V end lost 0 bases, the J end lost 0 bases, and 12 bases lay between the germline ends. The germline V gene encodes CDR1 MGHRA and CDR2 YSYEKL. The CDR3 DNA sequence: TGCGCCAGCAGCCAAGATAGGGCTAGCGACTCCTACAATGAGCAGTTCTTC. It codes for CASSQDRASDSYNEQFF.

This sequence joins TRBV19 and TRBJ1-3, with D unclear. There are 17 residues in the CDR3. Trimming left V 7 bases short and J 4 bases short, with 23 bases between. Germline loops: CDR1 LNHDA, CDR2 SQIVND (reference sequence). The CDR3 sequence is CASTLDRLAPGGNTIYF. Written as DNA, the CDR3 is TGTGCCAGTACCTTAGATCGCCTCGCCCCGGGAGGAAACACCATATATTTT. Variable domain in full (rest from reference TRBV19 and TRBJ1-3): DGGITQSPKYLFRKEGQNVTLSCEQNLNHDAMYWYRQDPGQGLRLIYYSQIVNDFQKGDIAEGYSVSREKKESFPLTVTSAQKNPTAFYLCASTLDRLAPGGNTIYFGEGSWLTVV.

This clone was counted once. The CDR3, as DNA: TGTGCCAGCAGCGTACAGGGAGAGGAATACGAGCAGTACTTC. Translating gives CASSVQGEEYEQYF. The chain carries TRBV5-4 and TRBJ2-7; D might be TRBD1 (6 bases). The CDR3 extends over 14 amino acids. Trimming shortened V by 4 bases and J by 4 bases, and 15 bases separated the two germline ends. The germline V gene has CDR1 SGHNT and CDR2 YYREEE (reference sequence).

This clone appeared a few times. The J gene is TRBJ2-4, the V gene TRBV7-2, with 12 nucleotides matching TRBD2. Germline CDR1 reads SGHTA; CDR2 reads FQGNSA. The CDR3 has 14 residues. The V segment lost 3 bases and the J segment 9 bases; nucleotides outside the gene matches: 3. CDR3 in amino acids: CASSLTSGSGIQYF. In DNA, the CDR3 is TGTGCCAGCAGCTTGACTAGCGGGAGTGGCATTCAGTACTTC.

This rearrangement joins TRBV9 to TRBJ2-2; D not resolved. CDR1 and CDR2 (germline): SGDLS, YYNGEE. V was trimmed by 0 bases and J by 1 base, leaving 7 bases between them. The CDR3 consists of 15 residues. CDR3 loop: CASSVGQMNTGELFF. The CDR3 region has the DNA TGTGCCAGCAGCGTAGGTCAGATGAACACCGGGGAGCTGTTTTTT. Variable domain in full (rest from reference TRBV9 and TRBJ2-2): DSGVTQTPKHLITATGQRVTLRCSPRSGDLSVYWYQQSLDQGLQFLIQYYNGEERAKGNILERFSAQQFPDLHSELNLSSLELGDSALYFCASSVGQMNTGELFFGEGSRLTVL.

V gene TRBV11-2 combines with J gene TRBJ1-6; a possible D gene is TRBD1 (5 bases). Germline-derived CDR1 and CDR2 are SGHAT and FQNNGV. The length of the CDR3 is 15 residues. V was trimmed by 3 bases and J by 7 bases, leaving 13 bases between them. The CDR3 loop is CASSFGGTLNSPLHF. The CDR3 nucleotides are TGTGCCAGCAGCTTTGGGGGAACCCTAAATTCACCCCTCCACTTT.